The 2 T cell receptor delta chains below come from one sample, sequenced in a study of γδ T cells in repeated Plasmodium falciparum infection. TCRdb reapplied CATT to the multiplex PCR reads. The data show tens of thousands of delta-chain clones, with around 1.7% seen just once and over 14% held by the top ten. Vgamma9/Vdelta2+ and Vdelta2-negative gammadelta T cells were flow-sorted from PBMC for bulk sequencing. The sample comprised gamma-delta T cells from blood. These receptor sequences come from a pool of human donors (malaria-infected and uninfected, not separated).

A note on this clone: The protein that TCRdb holds for this DNA derives from a much larger clone and differs from the translated DNA at residue 7, which likely indicates a read error; the protein shown here is translated from the DNA. V is TRDV2 and J is TRDJ3, with 10 bases identical to TRDD3. V gave up 0 bases and J gave up 0 bases; unmatched junction bases: 10. This CDR3 has 21 residues. Germline CDR1 GEAIGNYY, CDR2 EKD. Here the CDR3 reads CACDTVRGDTRLSWDTRQMFF. Written as DNA, the CDR3 is TGTGCCTGTGACACCGTACGGGGGGATACGCGTCTCTCCTGGGACACCCGACAGATGTTTTTC.

In its sample, this clone was seen many times. The protein held in TCRdb is that of a much larger clone and does not match this DNA's translation at residue 5, likely because of a read error; the protein shown is translated from the DNA. This chain connects TRDV2 to TRDJ1, with 7 bases fitting TRDD3. The CDR3 is 17 residues long. Unmatched junction bases numbered 12, after V lost 3 bases and J lost 0 bases. Germline CDR1 and CDR2: GEAIGNYY and EKD. The CDR3 coding sequence is TGTGCCTGTGACGACCGCCTACTGGGGTTTAACACCGATAAACTCATCTTT. The encoded protein is CACDDRLLGFNTDKLIF.